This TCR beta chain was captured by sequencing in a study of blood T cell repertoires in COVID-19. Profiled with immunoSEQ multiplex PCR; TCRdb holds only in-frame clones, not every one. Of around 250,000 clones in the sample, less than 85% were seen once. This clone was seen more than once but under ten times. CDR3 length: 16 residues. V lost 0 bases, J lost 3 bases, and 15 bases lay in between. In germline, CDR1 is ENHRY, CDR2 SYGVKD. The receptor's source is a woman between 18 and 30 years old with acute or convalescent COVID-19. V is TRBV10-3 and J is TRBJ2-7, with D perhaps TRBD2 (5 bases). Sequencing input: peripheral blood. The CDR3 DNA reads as TGTGCCATCAGTGAGTCGAATGGGAGAACCCACTACGAGCAGTACTTC. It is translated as CAISESNGRTHYEQYF.